A single TCR beta chain is shown here with its context. This sample is drawn from a study of T-cell memory formation after mild COVID-19. 5'RACE with constant-segment primers yielded barcoded, UMI-tagged TCR alpha and TCR beta cDNA libraries. MiXCR was run by TCRdb on the 5' RACE reads, yielding one entry per CDR3 protein. The sample has fewer than 700,000 distinct CDR3 sequences; roughly 18% are singletons. The germline CDR1 and CDR2 sequences are LNHNV and YYDKDF (reference sequence). The V end was cut by 1 base, the J end by 0 bases, with 10 bases between. The CDR3 consists of 15 residues. This receptor was obtained from an adult woman who had mild COVID-19 (a few samples of this study predate the infection). Cell type and time point are not known. Sequenced sample: PBMCs or a T cell subset sorted from them (not recorded which). The chain has TRBV15 and TRBJ2-7; D perhaps matches TRBD1 (5 bases). The CDR3 region is CATSRAHDSSYEQYF. In DNA, the CDR3 is TGTGCCACCAGCAGAGCCCACGACAGCTCCTACGAGCAGTACTTC.